This entry features one TCR beta chain sequence. As yet, its antigen is unknown. This sample was taken from a study of T cell responses to AZD1222 COVID-19 vaccine. Background on the study: Pooling covered second doses at about 4 or about 12 weeks.

The germline gives CDR1 MDHEN, CDR2 SYDVKM. The CDR3 extends over 14 amino acids. The junction had 12 bases not matched to a gene; V was cut back by 5 bases and J by 9 bases. The study, taken as a whole, reports: Unmutated variant regions are reportedly the target of nearly half of TCRs that are spike-specific.

The protocol was immunoSEQ multiplex PCR, while the TCRdb copy is restricted to in-frame clones and leaves out a portion. The table shows some 190,000 clones, with approximately 92% occurring only once. The source of this sequence is an adult in good health. Sequencing used peripheral blood, obtained on day 0 of AZD1222 vaccination. The V gene is TRBV28, the J gene TRBJ2-7; 8 nucleotides line up with TRBD1. CDR3 DNA sequence: TGTGCCAGCAGTCCCGGAGGACAGGGAATTCGGCAGTACTTC. It yields the protein CASSPGGQGIRQYF.